This T cell receptor (beta chain) stems from a study of beta chain features in type 1 diabetes. Germline values: CDR1 SGHRS, CDR2 YFSETQ. V gave up 4 bases and J gave up 5 bases; unmatched junction bases: 4. The CDR3 is made up of 14 amino acids. Findings of the study overall: The study found moderately but significantly shorter TCRB CDR3s in all four CD4+ subsets of Type 1 diabetes patients.

All of the isolated RNA was reverse transcribed, so expressed TCRB transcripts were sequenced. Profiled with immunoSEQ multiplex PCR; TCRdb holds only in-frame clones, not every one. The repertoire has some 190,000 clones, 6% to 9% of them found once; the top ten carry under 0.55%. Worth noting for this clone: Its antigen is unknown.

This receptor was taken from a young man with type 1 diabetes. Sequenced: central memory CD4+ T cells from blood. The chain employs TRBV5-1 and TRBJ2-5; 11 bases map to TRBD1. The CDR3 DNA follows: TGCGCCAGCAGCCCGGGACAGGGGGGGGAGACCCAGTACTTC. Translated, it gives CASSPGQGGETQYF. Looking up the rest from reference TRBV5-1 and TRBJ2-5 gives the full variable domain: KAGVTQTPRYLIKTRGQQVTLSCSPISGHRSVSWYQQTPGQGLQFLFEYFSETQRNKGNFPGRFSGRQFSNSRSEMNVSTLELGDSALYLCASSPGQGGETQYFGPGTRLLVL.